The present T cell receptor beta chain was sequenced within a study of long-term antiretroviral therapy in people with HIV. Overall study findings and caveats: Pre-ART clonal expansions dominated every time point's repertoire. HIV repertoire CDR3 lengths ranged less widely than those of controls.

Researchers report immunoSEQ v3.0 was run at survey level. Profiled with immunoSEQ multiplex PCR; TCRdb holds only in-frame clones, not every one. The table includes about 33,000 clones, about 95% detected once. Per germline, CDR1 SGHDT and CDR2 YYEEEE. The trim removed 7 bases at V and 1 base at J, leaving 4 bases unmatched. The CDR3 extends over 13 amino acids. No fewer than two post-ART and no fewer than one pre-ART PBMC samples existed for each donor. Held in samples before DNA extraction were roughly 0.85-11 million cryopreserved PBMC. Of note for this clone: No antigen is known for it.

The chain joins TRBV5-6 to TRBJ2-5, with 7 nucleotides matching TRBD1. Here the sequenced sample was unsorted PBMCs, taken 6.6 years after starting antiretroviral therapy. The receptor was derived from a man in his thirties or forties with HIV. DNA of the CDR3: TGTGCCAGCTACGGGACAGCCCAAGAGACCCAGTACTTC. Protein: CASYGTAQETQYF.